This is a list of T cell receptor beta chains from one sample in a study of PD-L1 blockade in urothelial cancer. TCRdb's table, derived via immunoSEQ multiplex PCR, lists solely in-frame clones and lacks some. This table holds about 88,000 clones, roughly 90% found once. The sequencing here drew on PBMCs, taken around atezolizumab (anti-PD-L1) treatment. These receptors came from a man aged 60-69 years with urothelial cancer. CDR3s include the opening cysteine and the closing phenylalanine or tryptophan. A D gene is named only where the DNA matches it firmly. Where a row states a size, it is once, few, many or the class of an expanded clone; other rows omit it.

TRBV7-2	NA	TRBJ1-2	NA	TGTGCCAGCAGCTTCTTCCGGTCAAACTATGGCTACACCTTC	CASSFFRSNYGYTF
TRBV4-1	TRBD2	TRBJ2-2	NA	TGCGCCAGCAGCCAAGTGAGCGGGATGGGGACCGGGGAGCTGTTTTTT	CASSQVSGMGTGELFF
TRBV19	NA	TRBJ1-1	NA	TGTGCCAGTAGTCGGCAGGAACTAGACGAAATAGCTTTCTTT	CASSRQELDEIAFF
TRBV7-2	TRBD2	TRBJ2-7	NA	TGTGCCAGCAGCCCGACTAGCGGGAGGGGAGATTCGGAGCAGTACTTC	CASSPTSGRGDSEQYF
TRBV19	TRBD1	TRBJ2-2	NA	TGTGCCAGTAGTGACCGAGACAGGGGGCACACCGGGGAGCTGTTTTTT	CASSDRDRGHTGELFF
TRBV2	TRBD1	TRBJ1-4	NA	TGTGCCCTGGGACAGAATAATGAAAAACTGTTTTTT	CALGQNNEKLFF
TRBV7-9	TRBD1	TRBJ2-7	NA	TGTGCCAGCAGCTCGATCCCCGGACAGGAGCACTACGAGCAGTACTTC	CASSSIPGQEHYEQYF
TRBV9	NA	TRBJ1-1	NA	TGTGCCAGCACCAGAAGGACAGACTCAAACACTGAAGCTTTCTTT	CASTRRTDSNTEAFF
TRBV5-1	TRBD1	TRBJ2-5	NA	TGCGCCAGCAGCCCGCAATCCACAGGGGGCGAGACCCAGTACTTC	CASSPQSTGGETQYF
TRBV5-1	TRBD1	TRBJ2-6	NA	TGCGCCAGCAGACGACAGGGGGCTCCCGGGAGGGGGGCCAACGTCCTGACTTTC	CASRRQGAPGRGANVLTF
TRBV6-5	NA	TRBJ1-1	NA	TGTGCCAGCAGCGAGCCTCAGGGGAAGAACACTGAAGCTTTCTTT	CASSEPQGKNTEAFF
TRBV4-2	TRBD1	TRBJ2-7	NA	TGTGCCAGCAGCCAAGATTCGGGACAGCCCGTTCTCTACGAGCAGTACTTC	CASSQDSGQPVLYEQYF
TRBV4-2	NA	TRBJ1-2	once	TGTGCCAGCAGCCAGGAGCCCGGAGGGCGGGCCTATGGCTACACCTTC	CASSQEPGGRAYGYTF
TRBV5-4	TRBD1	TRBJ1-2	NA	TGTGCCAGCAGCTTGGTGGGGGACAGCCGATATGGCTACACCTTC	CASSLVGDSRYGYTF
TRBV4-1	NA	TRBJ1-1	once	TGCGCCAGCAGCCGGGGCGTCGGCTGGGGAGCTTTCTTT	CASSRGVGWGAFF
TRBV7-2	TRBD1	TRBJ1-2	NA	TGTGCCAGCAGCGCTAACAGGGGGCGCAAAGGCTACACCTTC	CASSANRGRKGYTF
TRBV4-1	TRBD1	TRBJ2-7	NA	TGCGCCAGCAGCACGGCCCTTGGACAGGGGGGCGAGCAGTACTTC	CASSTALGQGGEQYF
TRBV28	TRBD1	TRBJ2-7	NA	TGTGCCAGCAGTCCGGGACAGTCCTACGAGCAGTACTTC	CASSPGQSYEQYF
TRBV28	TRBD1	TRBJ1-3	NA	TGTGCCAGCAGTTCGATACAGGGGGCTGGGAACACCATATATTTT	CASSSIQGAGNTIYF
TRBV2	TRBD1	TRBJ2-1	NA	TGTGCCAGCAGTGAAGACAGGGGGGTTCGGTTCTTC	CASSEDRGVRFF
TRBV4-2	NA	TRBJ1-1	NA	TGTGCCAGCAGCCAAGCACTGATGAACACTGAAGCTTTCTTT	CASSQALMNTEAFF
TRBV9	NA	TRBJ2-3	NA	TGTGCCAGCAGCGTAGAGCTAACAGATACGCAGTATTTT	CASSVELTDTQYF
TRBV9	TRBD1	TRBJ2-5	NA	TGTGCCAGCAGCGTCGACAGGGCCCAAGAGACCCAGTACTTC	CASSVDRAQETQYF
TRBV19	TRBD1	TRBJ1-1	NA	TGTGCCAGTAGTACTCGCACCGGGACAGGGTGGCCTGAAGCTTTCTTT	CASSTRTGTGWPEAFF
TRBV19	NA	TRBJ1-2	NA	TGTGCCAGTAGGAAAATAGACAGTTATGGCTACACCTTC	CASRKIDSYGYTF
TRBV11-2	NA	TRBJ1-3	NA	TGTGCCAGCAGCTTAGAAAGGGGGACCTCTGGAAACACCATATATTTT	CASSLERGTSGNTIYF
TRBV9	NA	TRBJ1-3	NA	TGTGCCAGCAGCGAGAGAGACATACGCGGGTCTGGAAACACCATATATTTT	CASSERDIRGSGNTIYF
TRBV10-3	NA	TRBJ2-7	few	TGTGCCATCAGTGAAAGAACAGACTACGAGCAGTACTTC	CAISERTDYEQYF
TRBV7-2	NA	TRBJ1-3	NA	TGTGCCAGCAGCTCGGGACACCCTCTCTCTGGAAACACCATATATTTT	CASSSGHPLSGNTIYF
TRBV21-1	NA	TRBJ2-7	NA	TGTGCCAGCACACCATCGGGGGGGGGCAGCTCCTACGAGCAGTACTTC	CASTPSGGGSSYEQYF
TRBV5-4	NA	TRBJ2-2	NA	TGTGCCAGCAGCCCTGGACAGAACACCGGGGAGCTGTTTTTT	CASSPGQNTGELFF
TRBV19	NA	TRBJ1-3	NA	TGTGCCAGTAGTACCGGGGGACCGCACTCTGGAAACACCATATATTTT	CASSTGGPHSGNTIYF
TRBV6-4	NA	TRBJ1-2	NA	TGTGCCAGCAGGAGGGACACTGGAGACTATGGCTACACCTTC	CASRRDTGDYGYTF
TRBV18	TRBD1	TRBJ1-5	NA	TGTGCCAGCTCCCGTGGACAGGGCGCCCAGCCCCAGCATTTT	CASSRGQGAQPQHF
TRBV11-1	TRBD1	TRBJ2-6	NA	TGTGCCAGCAGCTGGGGGACAGGGGAATCTGGGGCCAACGTCCTGACTTTC	CASSWGTGESGANVLTF
TRBV4-3	NA	TRBJ1-6	NA	TGCGCCAGCAGCCAAGGTGAGGGAAGAAAGACACCCCTCCACTTT	CASSQGEGRKTPLHF
TRBV18	TRBD2	TRBJ2-7	NA	TGTGCCAGCTCACCAGAGCGGGAACCCGGCGAGCAGTACTTC	CASSPEREPGEQYF
TRBV9	TRBD2	TRBJ2-1	NA	TGTGCCAGCAGCGTTAGCGGGGGGGCCACAGACAATGAGCAGTTCTTC	CASSVSGGATDNEQFF
TRBV27	NA	TRBJ1-5	NA	TGTGCCAGCAGTCGTTCTAGCAATCAGCCCCAGCATTTT	CASSRSSNQPQHF
TRBV9	NA	TRBJ2-2	NA	TGTGCCAGCAGCGCCACCGGGACAACGAACACCGGGGAGCTGTTTTTT	CASSATGTTNTGELFF
TRBV4-3	TRBD1	TRBJ2-3	NA	TGCGCCAGCAGCCAACGCTTGACAGGGGGTTCGTGGGGGGGCCCCCCAGATACGCAGTATTTT	CASSQRLTGGSWGGPPDTQYF
TRBV5-4	TRBD1	TRBJ1-1	NA	TGTGCCAGCACTACCCAACAGGGGGCGGTAACTGAAGCTTTCTTT	CASTTQQGAVTEAFF
TRBV4-3	NA	TRBJ2-1	NA	TGCGCCAGCAGCCAAGATAGAGGGAGTGAGCAGTTCTTC	CASSQDRGSEQFF